One sample yielded the 18 T cell receptor beta chains listed below, sequenced in a study of blood T cell repertoires in COVID-19. The protocol was immunoSEQ multiplex PCR, while the TCRdb copy is restricted to in-frame clones and leaves out a portion. The top ten clones hold around 7.5% of a sample with about 230,000 clones, about four fifths of them seen once. Material for sequencing was peripheral blood. The receptors come from a woman older than 75 with COVID-19, enrolled during active disease.

This clone turned up a few times. The chain recombines TRBV19 with TRBJ1-3; the D is unclear. Germline V gene data show CDR1 as LNHDA and CDR2 as SQIVND (reference sequence). The CDR3 has 10 residues. Trimming pared 8 bases from V and 7 bases from J, leaving 6 bases between. CDR3 DNA sequence: TGTGCCAGTGAACGGAACACCATATATTTT. Encoded protein: CASERNTIYF.

The chain couples TRBV30 to TRBJ2-1; 10 nucleotides agree with TRBD2. Germline-derived CDR1 and CDR2 are GTSNPN and SVGIG (reference sequence). This CDR3 comprises 15 residues. V shed 3 bases, J shed 3 bases, and the junction held 5 bases outside the gene matches. For the CDR3, the DNA is TGTGCCTGGAGGGTAGCGGGAGGAAGCTACAATGAGCAGTTCTTC. It translates to CAWRVAGGSYNEQFF.

J is TRBJ2-1 and V is TRBV5-1; no reliable D call. CDR1 SGHRS and CDR2 YFSETQ come from the germline V gene. The CDR3 sequence is 14 residues long. V lost 0 bases and J 5 bases, leaving 9 bases between the germline ends. The CDR3 coding sequence is TGCGCCAGCAGCTTGGGGGCGATGGACAATGAGCAGTTCTTC. Translated, it gives CASSLGAMDNEQFF.

The chain uses TRBV6-1 and TRBJ1-2; D might be TRBD1 (5 bases). Trimming took 3 bases from V and 2 from J, leaving 10 bases between them. Looked up from germline, CDR1 is MNHNS and CDR2 is SASEGT. The CDR3 length is 14 residues. The DNA of the CDR3 is TGTGCCAGCAGTGACGTTGACAGAAACTATGGCTACACCTTC. Residues: CASSDVDRNYGYTF.

This sequence joins TRBV19 and TRBJ2-5; 8 nucleotides match TRBD1. The CDR3 loop spans 14 amino acids. CDR1 LNHDA and CDR2 SQIVND come from the germline V gene (reference sequence). Trimming cost V 6 bases and J 7 bases; bases outside gene matches: 10. CDR3 nucleotides: TGTGCCAGTAGCGACAGGGGACGATCGGCGACCCAGTACTTC. Its translation is CASSDRGRSATQYF. The entire variable domain, with the rest obtained from reference TRBV19 and TRBJ2-5, is as follows: DGGITQSPKYLFRKEGQNVTLSCEQNLNHDAMYWYRQDPGQGLRLIYYSQIVNDFQKGDIAEGYSVSREKKESFPLTVTSAQKNPTAFYLCASSDRGRSATQYFGPGTRLLVL.

The CDR3 protein is CASSPAKADRPYNEQFF. The CDR3 DNA is TGTGCCAGCAGCCCCGCCAAGGCCGACAGGCCCTACAATGAGCAGTTCTTC. The gene calls are TRBV3-1 (or the pseudogene TRBV3-2) and TRBJ2-1; D is perhaps TRBD1 (6 bases). Germline V gene sequence: CDR1 LGHDT, CDR2 YNNKEL (reference sequence). V lost 4 bases and J lost 2, with 18 bases in between. The CDR3 has 17 residues.

This clone was detected a few times. The J gene is TRBJ1-1, the V gene TRBV30; D is unclear. V was shortened by 3 bases and J by 6 bases, with 20 bases between the two germline ends. The CDR3 consists of 15 residues. Per germline, CDR1 GTSNPN and CDR2 SVGIG (reference sequence). For the CDR3, the DNA is TGTGCCTGGAGAATCGGACGGGTGGGGAGCCCTGAAGCTTTCTTT. Translating gives CAWRIGRVGSPEAFF.

The chain uses TRBV6-1 and TRBJ2-1, with D perhaps TRBD2 (5 bases). This CDR3 has 12 residues. Germline CDR1 MNHNS, CDR2 SASEGT. With 3 bases removed from V and 8 bases from J, the gap between germline ends came to 8 bases. The CDR3 bases are TGTGCCAGCAGTGAGGTCGGGGATGAGCAGTTCTTC. It specifies CASSEVGDEQFF.

This clone showed up just a few times. The chain joins TRBV11-3 to TRBJ2-7; 10 bases fit TRBD2. The CDR3 sequence is 15 residues long. V was pared by 3 bases and J by 7 bases, with 9 bases of the junction left unmatched. Germline CDR1 SGHNT, CDR2 YENEEA. The CDR3 loop reads CASSFRSGGAWEQYF. The CDR3 DNA reads TGTGCCAGCAGCTTCAGGAGCGGGGGGGCCTGGGAGCAGTACTTC. The full variable domain, in which reference TRBV11-3 and TRBJ2-7 provide the parts outside the CDR3, is EAGVVQSPRYKIIEKKQPVAFWCNPISGHNTLYWYLQNLGQGPELLIRYENEEAVDDSQLPKDRFSAERLKGVDSTLKIQPAELGDSAVYLCASSFRSGGAWEQYFGPGTRLTVT.

This CDR3 is CASSSSGNTEAFF. For the CDR3, the DNA is TGTGCCAGCAGCTCGTCGGGGAACACTGAAGCTTTCTTT. V and J are TRBV14 and TRBJ1-1; D remains ambiguous. The CDR3 is made up of 13 amino acids. CDR1 and CDR2 from the germline V gene are SGHDN and FVKESK. V lost 5 bases to trimming and J lost 1 base, with 8 bases between them.

This clone was counted a single time. V and J are TRBV2 and TRBJ2-7; 7 bases match TRBD1. Germline-derived CDR1 and CDR2 are SNHLY and FYNNEI. This CDR3 is built from 13 residues. The J segment lost 10 bases and the V segment lost 4 bases, leaving 10 bases of the junction unmatched. DNA of the CDR3: TGTGCCAGCAGTGTTCGACAGGGAACGGAACAGTACTTC. Its protein is CASSVRQGTEQYF.

The chain couples TRBV18 to TRBJ1-4; D gene ambiguous. This CDR3 spans 12 amino acids. V was shortened by 0 bases and J by 8 bases, with 4 bases between the two germline ends. The germline gives CDR1 KGHSH, CDR2 LQKENI. Written as DNA, the CDR3 is TGTGCCAGCTCACCACCTGTAGAAAAACTGTTTTTT. Protein sequence: CASSPPVEKLFF.

CDR3 nucleotide sequence: TGTGCCACCAGTGAGGGACAGGGTAGCAATCAGCCCCAGCATTTT. Its protein is CATSEGQGSNQPQHF. The chain recombines TRBV24-1 with TRBJ1-5, with 9 bases aligning to TRBD1. Germline trimming cut 4 bases from V and 0 bases from J; bases unmatched to any gene: 0. The germline V gene has CDR1 KGHDR and CDR2 SFDVKD. This CDR3 is built from 15 residues.

This clone was seen once. This chain uses TRBV2 with TRBJ1-5; TRBD1 agrees at 7 bases. Looked up from germline, CDR1 is SNHLY and CDR2 is FYNNEI. The CDR3 runs 14 residues. With 7 bases clipped from V and 7 bases from J, the junction kept 10 bases outside the gene matches. CDR3 bases: TGTGCCAGCACTCCAACAGGGGTGCGGCAGCCCCAGCATTTT. Translating it yields CASTPTGVRQPQHF. The whole variable domain, filled in from reference TRBV2 and TRBJ1-5, reads EPEVTQTPSHQVTQMGQEVILRCVPISNHLYFYWYRQILGQKVEFLVSFYNNEISEKSEIFDDQFSVERPDGSNFTLKIRSTKLEDSAMYFCASTPTGVRQPQHFGDGTRLSIL.

Remarks on this clone: Other DNA sequences within the sample encode an identical CDR3. This chain links TRBV2 with TRBJ1-5; D gene unclear. The CDR3 runs 14 residues. Trimming took 3 bases from V and 2 from J, leaving 8 bases between them. Germline V gives CDR1 SNHLY, CDR2 FYNNEI. The CDR3 protein is CASSDRVGNQPQHF. DNA of the CDR3: TGTGCCAGCAGTGATCGGGTGGGCAATCAGCCCCAGCATTTT.

The chain couples TRBV6-5 to TRBJ2-7, with 7 bases identical to TRBD1. The CDR3 is made up of 14 amino acids. Germline-derived CDR1 and CDR2 are MNHEY and SVGAGI. V was pared by 5 bases and J by 2 bases, with 6 bases of the junction left unmatched. This chain's CDR3 is CASSRQGPPYEQYF. The CDR3 nucleotides are TGTGCCAGCAGTCGACAGGGTCCACCCTACGAGCAGTACTTC.

The chain joins TRBV19 to TRBJ2-1; 8 bases align to TRBD2. CDR1 is LNHDA, CDR2 SQIVND, per germline (reference sequence). CDR3 size: 15 residues. After removal of 5 bases from V and 4 bases from J, the junction contained 7 bases not matched to a gene. The DNA for the CDR3 is TGTGCCAGTAGTGTGAGCGGGAGTCGGTACAATGAGCAGTTCTTC. It encodes CASSVSGSRYNEQFF.

The J gene is TRBJ2-7, the V gene TRBV5-1; the D gene is possibly TRBD2 (5 bases). The CDR3 length is 11 residues. Trimming removed 3 bases from V and 5 bases from J, with 6 bases in between. Germline CDR1 SGHRS, CDR2 YFSETQ. The CDR3 nucleotides read TGCGCCAGCAGCTCGGGGAACGAGCAGTACTTC. It codes for CASSSGNEQYF.